One sample yielded the 4 T cell receptor beta chains listed below, sequenced in a study of long-term antiretroviral therapy in people with HIV. Version v3.0 of the immunoSEQ assay was performed at survey level. Assay: immunoSEQ multiplex PCR; the TCRdb copy retains only in-frame clones and omits some. The sample consists of 25,000 to 35,000 clones, 70% to 90% of them appearing once. The specimen was unsorted PBMCs, collected 0.8 years before starting antiretroviral therapy. Every receptor here comes from a man in his late teens or twenties with HIV.

V is TRBV7-2 and J is TRBJ2-6; D unresolved. Germline V gives CDR1 SGHTA, CDR2 FQGNSA. V dropped 1 base and J dropped 2 bases, with 3 bases sitting between them. This CDR3 contains 14 residues. CDR3 sequence: CASSLDPGANVLTF. CDR3 coding DNA: TGTGCCAGCAGCTTAGACCCTGGGGCCAACGTCCTGACTTTC.

This clone was seen more than once but under ten times. The chain carries TRBV6-1 and TRBJ2-7; 9 nucleotides line up with TRBD1. Trimming removed 2 bases from V and 6 bases from J; junction bases left unmatched: 8. The germline gives CDR1 MNHNS, CDR2 SASEGT. CDR3 length equals 15 residues. CDR3 in amino acids: CASSEFGTGPSEQYF. The CDR3 coding sequence is TGTGCCAGCAGTGAATTTGGGACAGGGCCGTCCGAGCAGTACTTC.

The chain joins TRBV6-6 to TRBJ2-7; D is unclear. CDR1 MNHNY and CDR2 SVGAGI come from the germline V gene (reference sequence). V lost 7 bases to trimming and J lost 0 bases, with 13 bases between them. This CDR3 spans 14 amino acids. CDR3 DNA sequence: TGTGCCAGCACAACAACACAAAGCTCCTACGAGCAGTACTTC. It is translated as CASTTTQSSYEQYF.

The V gene is TRBV11-2, the J gene TRBJ2-1, with no clear D. CDR1 and CDR2 (germline): SGHAT, FQNNGV. Trimming left V 2 bases short and J 9 bases short, with 5 bases between. The CDR3 sequence is 11 residues long. The CDR3 DNA reads TGTGCCAGCAGCTTATCTGGTGAGCAGTTCTTC. Its translation: CASSLSGEQFF.